The 18 T cell receptor beta chains listed next were all sequenced from one sample in a study of blood T cell repertoires in COVID-19. TCRdb's copy holds only in-frame clones and misses some; the assay was immunoSEQ multiplex PCR. The table lists around 260,000 clones, around 88% of them singletons. Sequencing was carried out using peripheral blood. All receptors come from a man aged 25 to 40 with acute or convalescent COVID-19.

The V and J genes are TRBV5-1 and TRBJ2-3; TRBD2 might be the D (6 bases). Per germline, CDR1 SGHRS and CDR2 YFSETQ. Trimming cost V 4 bases and J 2 bases, with 14 bases left between them. The CDR3 has 15 residues. CDR3 DNA: TGCGCCAGCAGCCTCACCGGGACTCCCACAGATACGCAGTATTTT. It is translated as CASSLTGTPTDTQYF.

The chain joins TRBV7-2 to TRBJ2-2; no firm D call. Germline lookup yields CDR1 SGHTA and CDR2 FQGNSA. V lost 2 bases and J lost 0, with 7 bases in between. The CDR3 has 15 amino acids. For the CDR3, the DNA is TGTGCCAGCAGCTTAATAGTTGCGAACACCGGGGAGCTGTTTTTT. Its protein product is CASSLIVANTGELFF.

J is TRBJ1-1 and V is TRBV9; 7 nucleotides agree with TRBD1. The CDR3 runs 15 residues. CDR1 is SGDLS, CDR2 YYNGEE, per germline. V lost 0 bases to trimming and J lost 7 bases; unmatched junction nucleotides: 9. In DNA, the CDR3 is TGTGCCAGCAGCGTAGACCCCCAGGGGGTGGGTGAAGCTTTCTTT. It encodes CASSVDPQGVGEAFF.

The rearrangement links TRBV7-3 to TRBJ2-5; TRBD2 might be the D (5 bases). This CDR3 spans 14 amino acids. V gave up 5 bases and J gave up 2 bases, with 12 bases separating them. Per germline, CDR1 SGHTA and CDR2 FQGTGA. For the CDR3, the DNA is TGTGCCAGCAGCCCAGGCAGCGGTCAAGAGACCCAGTACTTC. Its translation: CASSPGSGQETQYF.

V is TRBV28 and J is TRBJ1-2, with 9 bases lining up with TRBD1. This CDR3 is built from 14 residues. Unmatched junction bases numbered 3, after V lost 6 bases and J lost 1 base. Germline V lookup: CDR1 MDHEN, CDR2 SYDVKM. The CDR3 DNA reads TGTGCCAGCAGACCGACAGGGGGTAACTATGGCTACACCTTC. This gives the protein CASRPTGGNYGYTF.

This chain links TRBV6-5 with TRBJ2-7, with TRBD2 identical over 10 bases. J gave up 1 base and V 6 bases, and 3 bases lay outside the gene matches. Germline V lookup: CDR1 MNHEY, CDR2 SVGAGI. The CDR3 loop spans 14 amino acids. This CDR3 is CASRASGSSYEQYF. The CDR3 nucleotides read TGTGCCAGCAGGGCTAGCGGGAGTTCCTACGAGCAGTACTTC.

Of note for this clone: The junction departs from germline at one end; a sequencing error may be responsible. This chain links TRBV30 with TRBJ1-1, with 9 bases lining up with TRBD1. Germline V gene data show CDR1 as GTSNPN and CDR2 as SVGIG (reference sequence). The CDR3 has 16 residues. The CDR3 is CAWTVPHRGLKTEAFF. CDR3 coding DNA: TGTGCCTGGACCGTGCCGCACAGGGGGCTGAAGACTGAAGCTTTCTTT.

On this clone itself: The junction shows a germline mismatch at one end, possibly a read error. The chain joins TRBV5-5 to TRBJ2-7, with a tentative D call TRBD2 (6 bases). CDR1 and CDR2 from the germline V gene are SGHKS and YYEKEE (reference sequence). The CDR3 is made up of 16 amino acids. CDR3 nucleotide sequence: TGTGCCAGCACCTTGGGACTTCACAATAGACCCTACGAGCAGTACTTC. Its protein product is CASTLGLHNRPYEQYF. The full variable domain, its missing parts supplied by reference TRBV5-5 and TRBJ2-7, is DAGVTQSPTHLIKTRGQQVTLRCSPISGHKSVSWYQQVLGQGPQFIFQYYEKEERGRGNFPDRFSARQFPNYSSELNVNALLLGDSALYLCASTLGLHNRPYEQYFGPGTRLTVT.

This sequence joins TRBV5-1 and TRBJ2-7; possibly TRBD2 for D (7 bases). This CDR3 is built from 13 residues. The ends were cut back, 7 bases at V and 3 bases at J, with 14 bases in the middle. Germline V gene sequence: CDR1 SGHRS, CDR2 YFSETQ. Written as DNA, the CDR3 is TGCGCCAGCGGACGGGGGGCGAACTACGAGCAGTACTTC. Translated, it gives CASGRGANYEQYF.

This sequence joins TRBV6-5 and TRBJ2-2; 9 nucleotides align to TRBD2. Trimming removed 2 bases from V and 6 bases from J; junction bases left unmatched: 7. The CDR3 runs to 16 residues. The germline CDR1 and CDR2 sequences are MNHEY and SVGAGI. CDR3 coding DNA: TGTGCCAGCAGTTACAACAGCGGGAGGATCTCCGGGGAGCTGTTTTTT. Translating gives CASSYNSGRISGELFF.

The chain joins TRBV5-4 to TRBJ2-5, with D tentatively TRBD1 (6 bases). V shed 0 bases and J shed 1 base, with 7 bases lying between them. CDR1 is SGHNT, CDR2 YYREEE, per germline (reference sequence). The length of the CDR3 is 14 residues. The CDR3 nucleotides read TGTGCCAGCAGCTTGGGGGGGCCCCAAGAGACCCAGTACTTC. This gives the protein CASSLGGPQETQYF.

J is TRBJ1-2 and V is TRBV7-3, with 10 nucleotides matching TRBD1. The CDR3 spans 14 residues. CDR1 is SGHTA and CDR2 is FQGTGA in the germline V gene. The V and J ends lost 5 bases and 7 bases, in that order; junction bases with no gene match: 7. CDR3 in DNA: TGTGCCAGCAGCCCCGGGACAGGGGCGAGTGGCTACACCTTC. Translated, it gives CASSPGTGASGYTF.

Note on this clone: Other DNA sequences in the sample encode the same CDR3. The CDR3 region is CASSDSPGGTDTQYF. The DNA of the CDR3 is TGTGCCAGCAGTGACTCACCAGGGGGCACAGATACGCAGTATTTT. The rearrangement links TRBV6-4 to TRBJ2-3, with a weak D call TRBD1 (6 bases). The CDR3 spans 15 residues. The germline gives CDR1 MRHNA, CDR2 SNTAGT. V lost 0 bases to trimming and J lost 1 base, with 8 bases between them.

CDR3 coding DNA: TGCGCCAGCAGCGCCGGGACTAGCGGCTACGAGCAGTACTTC. Its translation is CASSAGTSGYEQYF. The genes are TRBV5-1 and TRBJ2-7; 11 bases are shared with TRBD2. The CDR3 has 14 amino acids. Germline V gives CDR1 SGHRS, CDR2 YFSETQ. V lost 4 bases, J lost 3 bases, and 3 bases stayed unmatched.

This clone was recorded once. J is TRBJ2-1 and V is TRBV7-3; D unresolved. The CDR3 extends over 15 amino acids. Trimming shortened V by 5 bases and J by 7 bases, and 18 bases separated the two germline ends. Germline lookup yields CDR1 SGHTA and CDR2 FQGTGA. CDR3 DNA: TGTGCCAGCAGCCCAGACTCCTGGAACGGGAATGAGCAGTTCTTC. Amino acid sequence: CASSPDSWNGNEQFF. The variable domain in full, with the rest retrieved from reference TRBV7-3 and TRBJ2-1, is GAGVSQTPSNKVTEKGKYVELRCDPISGHTALYWYRQSLGQGPEFLIYFQGTGAADDSGLPNDRFFAVRPEGSVSTLKIQRTERGDSAVYLCASSPDSWNGNEQFFGPGTRLTVL.

This clone was seen just once. The chain carries TRBV12-3 or TRBV12-4 and TRBJ1-1; no firm D call. The CDR3 length is 12 residues. V was pared by 3 bases and J by 5 bases, with 7 bases between. The CDR3 spells CASSFRRTEAFF. CDR3 coding DNA: TGTGCCAGCAGTTTTAGGAGAACTGAAGCTTTCTTT.

The sample holds one count of this clone. V is TRBV27 and J is TRBJ2-1, with 7 bases matching TRBD2. Germline lookup yields CDR1 MNHEY and CDR2 SMNVEV (reference sequence). V shed 6 bases, J shed 4 bases, and the junction held 6 bases outside the gene matches. CDR3 size: 14 residues. The CDR3 sequence is CASRRSGTYNEQFF. The CDR3 DNA follows: TGTGCCAGCAGACGGAGCGGGACTTACAATGAGCAGTTCTTC.

This chain connects TRBV9 to TRBJ2-7, with TRBD2 identical over 9 bases. Trimming took 0 bases from V and 0 from J; bases not matched to a gene: 7. Germline lookup yields CDR1 SGDLS and CDR2 YYNGEE. The CDR3 is made up of 17 amino acids. The CDR3: CASSVGPSGTSSYEQYF. Written as DNA, the CDR3 is TGTGCCAGCAGCGTAGGGCCTAGCGGGACAAGCTCCTACGAGCAGTACTTC.